This T cell receptor (beta chain) originates from a study of shared clonotypes between healthy human individuals. Negatively enriched CD4+ T cells were divided by CD45RA into naive and memory. Sequenced by immunoSEQ multiplex PCR; TCRdb stores in-frame clones only, minus some. The table lists 1,400,000 or so clones, about 98.5% of them singletons. Trimming pared 6 bases from V and 4 bases from J, leaving 7 bases between. Germline V gene data show CDR1 as MNHNY and CDR2 as SVGAGI (reference sequence). This CDR3 contains 11 residues. Findings and limits, study-wide: Naive CD4 clonotype sharing across several donors was approximately 5%.

Points on this clone: Its antigen is currently unknown. The sample carries other DNA sequences with the same CDR3.

This receptor was identified in a man aged 25-40 years in good health. The chain couples TRBV6-6 to TRBJ2-7; no reliable D call. Material for sequencing was naive CD4+ T cells sorted from blood. Subset: CD45RA+ positively selected. This CDR3 is CASSPKYEQYF. CDR3 nucleotide sequence: TGTGCCAGCAGCCCAAAATACGAGCAGTACTTC.